These T cell receptor beta chains were read from a single sample in a study of shared clonotypes between healthy human individuals. The assay was immunoSEQ multiplex PCR, and TCRdb's table has in-frame clones only and misses some. The sample includes about 2.1 million clones, roughly 95% of them seen just once. The sample taken for sequencing was naive CD8+ T cells from PBMCs. The receptors originated from a man aged 18-30 years in good health. Some clones in this sample may be carry-over from other donors' samples. The conserved cysteine and the conserved F or W are not part of the CDR3 here. The D gene is left open where the match is weak.

V gene	J gene	D gene	CDR3 protein
TRBV2	TRBJ1-3	-	ASSDPDRDSGNTIY
TRBV5-1	TRBJ2-1	TRBD2	ASSPWTSGRLAEQF
TRBV19	TRBJ1-2	TRBD1	ASSGTPGQWNGYT
TRBV6-6	TRBJ2-1	-	ASRDFEGGSYNEQF
TRBV28	TRBJ1-3	TRBD1	ASSFKIGQGAASGNTIY
TRBV6-5	TRBJ2-7	-	ASSYSSESQYHLY
TRBV9	TRBJ2-1	TRBD2	ASSDRTSGTYNEQF
TRBV9	TRBJ1-1	-	ASSVAGRTNTEAF
TRBV9	TRBJ1-4	-	ASSVGRGEKLF
TRBV7-6	TRBJ2-1	-	ASSLSALGEQF
TRBV19	TRBJ2-1	TRBD2	ASSSGTSGYNEQF
TRBV29-1	TRBJ2-1	-	SVEGIDYNEQF
TRBV6-5	TRBJ1-1	-	ASSKTGGWGTEAF
TRBV29-1	TRBJ2-1	TRBD1	SSHRGDYNEQF
TRBV6-5	TRBJ2-7	-	ASSYGTGTESYEQY
TRBV28	TRBJ2-3	TRBD2	ASFSTGTSATDTQY
TRBV7-9	TRBJ2-7	TRBD1	ASSLAGQGYEQY
TRBV7-9	TRBJ1-5	-	ASSLGSQPQH
TRBV29-1	TRBJ1-1	-	SVENFGGADEAF
TRBV28	TRBJ2-2	TRBD2	ASSPPSGLNTGELF
TRBV30	TRBJ2-7	TRBD2	AWTSGSYEQY
TRBV29-1	TRBJ2-5	TRBD2	SVVCLAAEETQY
TRBV11-2	TRBJ2-7	TRBD1	ASSLGAGGIAYEQY
TRBV25-1	TRBJ1-2	-	ASSELGGPANYGYT
TRBV30	TRBJ1-2	-	AWSVRVWADGYT
TRBV6-1	TRBJ1-5	-	ASSEHLGFNQPQH
TRBV28	TRBJ2-6	TRBD1	ASRRYRGAGANVLT
TRBV19	TRBJ2-7	-	ASSTRTSYEQY
TRBV5-4	TRBJ2-2	-	ASTLFGRGQTGELF
TRBV11-2	TRBJ1-2	-	ASSFGGANYGYT
TRBV28	TRBJ2-1	TRBD2	ATQLAGNNEQF
TRBV7-3	TRBJ2-2	-	ASSRNTGELF
TRBV10-1	TRBJ2-1	-	ASSESGHEQF
TRBV7-6	TRBJ2-3	-	ASSSRKVDTQY
TRBV10-1	TRBJ2-7	TRBD1	ASSEWDRTSYEQY
TRBV27	TRBJ2-7	TRBD2	ASSLVGGGSYEQY
TRBV28	TRBJ1-1	-	ASSPFTEAF
TRBV5-6	TRBJ2-7	-	ASSLGVVYEQY
TRBV6-6	TRBJ2-7	TRBD1	ASRKGQSYEQY
TRBV5-5	TRBJ2-7	-	ASSSIRPGARIYEQY
TRBV6-5	TRBJ2-7	TRBD1	ASSKTGTGVYEQY
TRBV27	TRBJ1-1	TRBD1	ASSFLPPRGTGNLDEAF
TRBV12-5	TRBJ1-1	-	ASGLRGVTEAF
TRBV7-9	TRBJ2-3	-	ASSLAPGGLTDTQY
TRBV5-1	TRBJ2-7	TRBD2	ASSLTRTSGASYEQY
TRBV4-1	TRBJ1-5	TRBD1	ASSQTPRDREVQPQH
TRBV7-6	TRBJ2-2	-	ASSPGSWGRNTGELF